This TCR beta chain was obtained from a study of T cell repertoires in cytomegalovirus infection. Study overall: The authors used CMV epitopes that were HLA-C-restricted (recently identified) and HLA-B-restricted (well studied).

Each CDR3 protein gets one entry after TCRdb re-called the reads with MiXCR. This sample yields over 250,000 distinct CDR3 sequences, of which less than 25% are seen a single time; about 21% belongs to the top ten. V gave up 6 bases and J gave up 2 bases, with 8 bases separating them. In germline, CDR1 is LNHDA, CDR2 SQIVND (reference sequence). The CDR3 extends over 12 amino acids. This clonotype was picked up a small number of times. Its antigen is unidentified. The source of this sequence is a human donor in good health (CMV status not recorded). Some clones in this sample may be carry-over from other donors' samples. This chain uses TRBV19 with TRBJ2-7; D may match TRBD1 or TRBD2 (5 bases each). The sequences come from cultured PBMCs, collected from culture after CMV antigen stimulation. In DNA form, the CDR3 reads TGTGCCAGTAGCCGGGGACCCTACGAGCAGTACTTC. Its protein product is CASSRGPYEQYF.